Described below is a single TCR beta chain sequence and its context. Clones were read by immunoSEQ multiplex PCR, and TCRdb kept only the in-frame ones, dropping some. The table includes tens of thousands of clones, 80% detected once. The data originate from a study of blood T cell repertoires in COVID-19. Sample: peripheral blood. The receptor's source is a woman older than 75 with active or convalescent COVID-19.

The CDR3 DNA sequence: TGCAGTGCTAGTTGGGACAGCTGGGATCAGCCCCAGCATTTT. Translating it yields CSASWDSWDQPQHF. The chain combines TRBV20-1 with TRBJ1-5; TRBD1 agrees at 7 bases. Trimming removed 3 bases from V and 5 bases from J; junction bases left unmatched: 7. This CDR3 is 14 amino acids long. Germline values: CDR1 DFQATT, CDR2 SNEGSKA (reference sequence).